Sequencing of this TCR beta chain was carried out in a study of T cells after yellow fever vaccination. Across the whole study: The SMART-Seq v4 Ultra Low Input method served to prepare the low-cell-number fractions.

The table lists this clonotype with a few counts. Regarding the study as a whole: Reappearance after the booster was observed for most primary-vaccination clones (96% CD4, approximately 90% CD8).

The CDR3 has 16 amino acids. From germline, CDR1 is LGHNA and CDR2 YSLEER. V gave up 4 bases and J gave up 5 bases, with 17 bases separating them. It was through 5'RACE template switching that TCR cDNA was made, with a universal primer site and UMIs added. TCRdb recomputed calls from the 5' RACE reads with MiXCR, one row per CDR3 protein. The table lists about 85,000 distinct CDR3 sequences, less than 15% of them singletons, with under 30% in the top ten. The V and J genes are TRBV4-3 and TRBJ1-4; D may be TRBD1 (5 bases). This receptor was identified in a man younger than 30 who received the YFV17D yellow fever vaccine. The starting material was CD8+ T cells not binding an NS4B(214-222) dextramer, sorted from PBMCs, obtained more than 20 days after the first yellow fever vaccination. This chain's CDR3 is CASSRVPGRRNEKLFF. The CDR3 nucleotides are TGCGCCAGCAGCCGCGTTCCGGGACGGAGAAATGAAAAACTGTTTTTT.